This T cell receptor beta chain was found in a study of T-cell reconstitution after alpha-beta-depleted transplantation in children. TCRbeta library preparation incorporated unique molecular identifiers. Each CDR3 protein gets one entry after TCRdb re-called the PCR reads with MiXCR. The sample carries fewer than 500,000 distinct CDR3 sequences, approximately 42% recorded once. This clonotype was observed a handful of times. The antigen remains unidentified. Deletions cut 3 bases from V and 0 bases from J, with 8 bases between. The CDR3 spans 13 residues. Germline CDR1 and CDR2: DFQATT and SNEGSKA (reference sequence). Study conclusions and caveats: Surviving recipient T cells and thymic progenitors underlay high day-60 TCRbeta diversity in some patients. Newly made T cells mostly supplied T-cell counts and diversity one year after transplant. In patients about two months after transplant, alpha-beta T cells reportedly arose from several hundred expanded graft clones.

Sequenced material: PBMCs, taken before TCRalphabeta/CD19-depleted stem cell transplant. This chain connects TRBV20-1 to TRBJ1-1; D not resolved. This TCR was recovered from a girl aged 2 to 9 with aplastic anemia, due to receive a stem cell transplant. CDR3 sequence: CSASLGLNTEAFF. CDR3 DNA sequence: TGCAGTGCTAGTCTGGGGTTGAACACTGAAGCTTTCTTT.